The text below deals with one TCR beta chain. This sample was taken from a study of cytomegalovirus exposure and HLA in healthy donors. Background on the study: Findings of an earlier analysis included roughly 120 million unique TCR beta sequences from some 200 million T cells.

Primers for the PCR totalled 60 Vbeta and 13 Jbeta. The repertoire was sequenced with immunoSEQ multiplex PCR; TCRdb's copy has only in-frame clones and lacks some. The repertoire includes more than 85,000 clones, around 60% of them detected once, and 4% to 5.5% sits in the top ten. Germline CDR1 SGHRS, CDR2 YFSETQ. CDR3 length: 11 amino acids. The V gene lost 7 bases and the J gene lost 5 bases, with 9 bases spanning the gap. The V call is TRBV5-1, the J call TRBJ1-1; the D is unclear. The sample consisted of PBMCs. The receptor's source is a human donor in good health. The CDR3 sequence is CASRAGTEAFF. The CDR3 DNA reads as TGCGCCAGCCGCGCGGGGACTGAAGCTTTCTTT. Filled out from reference TRBV5-1 and TRBJ1-1, the complete variable domain reads KAGVTQTPRYLIKTRGQQVTLSCSPISGHRSVSWYQQTPGQGLQFLFEYFSETQRNKGNFPGRFSGRQFSNSRSEMNVSTLELGDSALYLCASRAGTEAFFGQGTRLTVV.